A few counts support the clone carrying this T cell receptor beta chain. Its target is unknown. These data belong to a study of CD4 T cells in relation to SARS-CoV-2 and coronaviruses. Germline V lookup: CDR1 SGHTA, CDR2 FQGNSA. V shed 6 bases and J shed 5 bases, with 16 bases lying between them. This CDR3 has 14 amino acids. The protocol was immunoSEQ multiplex PCR, while the TCRdb copy is restricted to in-frame clones and leaves out a portion. The repertoire includes about 31,000 clones, more than 65% of them detected once, and around 3.3% sits in the top ten. Study conclusions and caveats: Culture-expanded clones reflect memory recall rather than primary priming during culture.

The receptor was isolated from an adult with COVID-19. The chain recombines TRBV7-2 with TRBJ2-5; D possibly corresponds to TRBD2 (6 bases). The sequencing sample was made of memory CD4+ T cells from PBMCs, cultured in vitro. The DNA for the CDR3 is TGTGCCAGCAGTCCTAGGCGGGGTTGGGAGACCCAGTACTTC. Protein product: CASSPRRGWETQYF.